Below, one TCR beta chain is given with its context. The entry originates in a study of cytotoxic CD8 clonotypes in ibrutinib-treated CLL. Using immunoSEQ multiplex PCR, the repertoire was profiled, and TCRdb retains in-frame clones only, with some absent. The top ten clones hold about a sixth of a sample with 17,000 or so clones, around 81% of them seen once. TCR beta library input comprised about 1.8 micrograms of genomic DNA from cryopreserved PBMCs. The sequences come from PBMCs, collected before ibrutinib treatment. The receptor was derived from a human donor with chronic lymphocytic leukemia.

In DNA form, the CDR3 reads TGTGCCAGCAGTAAGGGACTGGGGACGAGTCTAAGGCAGCCCCAGCATTTT. This encodes CASSKGLGTSLRQPQHF. V and J are TRBV6-9 and TRBJ1-5; D is perhaps TRBD1 (5 bases). CDR1 MNHGY and CDR2 SVAAGI come from the germline V gene. V gave up 5 bases and J gave up 7 bases, with 24 bases separating them. The CDR3 has 17 amino acids.